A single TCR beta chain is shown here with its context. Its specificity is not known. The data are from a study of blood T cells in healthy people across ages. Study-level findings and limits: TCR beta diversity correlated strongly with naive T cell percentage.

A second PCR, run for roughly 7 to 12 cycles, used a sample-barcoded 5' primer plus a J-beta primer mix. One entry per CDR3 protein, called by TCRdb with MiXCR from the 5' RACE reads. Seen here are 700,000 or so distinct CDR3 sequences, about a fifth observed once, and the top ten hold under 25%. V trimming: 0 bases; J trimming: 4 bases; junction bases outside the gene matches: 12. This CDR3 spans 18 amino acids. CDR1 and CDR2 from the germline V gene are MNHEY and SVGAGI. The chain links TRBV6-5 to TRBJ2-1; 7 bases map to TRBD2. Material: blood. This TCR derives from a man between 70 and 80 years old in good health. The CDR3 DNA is TGTGCCAGCAGTTACTCAACGGTGGGAGCGGGACCTTACAATGAGCAGTTCTTC. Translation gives CASSYSTVGAGPYNEQFF.